A selection of T cell receptor beta chains follows, all from one sample in a study of blood T cell repertoires in COVID-19. Sequenced by immunoSEQ multiplex PCR; TCRdb stores in-frame clones only, minus some. The data hold about 240,000 clones, with approximately 85% observed a single time. The specimen was peripheral blood. The receptor set was obtained from a woman aged 55-75 years with active or convalescent COVID-19. The CDR3 runs from the conserved cysteine through the conserved F or W. The D gene is left open where the match is weak. The size entry is marked missing in some rows and otherwise reads once, few, many or a size class.

d_call j_call v_call clone_size cdr3_aa cdr3_nt
- TRBJ2-5 TRBV2 - CASSAEGRETQYF TGTGCCAGCAGCGCGGAGGGGAGGGAGACCCAGTACTTC
- TRBJ2-3 TRBV5-1 - CASSLEGRGTDTQYF TGCGCCAGCAGCTTGGAAGGAAGGGGTACAGATACGCAGTATTTT
- TRBJ2-2 TRBV10-1 - CASSESAGGELFF TGCGCCAGCAGTGAGTCTGCGGGCGGGGAGCTGTTTTTT
TRBD1 TRBJ1-2 TRBV7-8 - CASSLAKAGTGGAWYGYTF TGTGCCAGCAGCTTAGCAAAAGCCGGGACAGGGGGCGCCTGGTATGGCTACACCTTC
- TRBJ1-2 TRBV6-5 - CASSPGRPREDGYTF TGTGCCAGCAGCCCCGGACGCCCGAGGGAGGATGGCTACACCTTC
TRBD1 TRBJ2-1 TRBV7-9 - CASSFVRDSLTYNEQFF TGTGCCAGCAGCTTCGTACGGGACAGCTTAACCTACAATGAGCAGTTCTTC
TRBD1 TRBJ1-1 TRBV3-1/TRBV3-2 - CASSPQGRDTEAFF TGTGCCAGCAGCCCACAGGGGCGGGACACTGAAGCTTTCTTT
TRBD2 TRBJ2-1 TRBV4-1 - CASSQSLAGGGLPSSYNEQFF TGCGCCAGCAGCCAAAGTTTGGCGGGCGGGGGGCTGCCTAGCTCCTACAATGAGCAGTTCTTC
- TRBJ1-2 TRBV7-3 - CASSSREGMGYTF TGTGCCAGCAGCTCCCGAGAGGGAATGGGCTACACCTTC
TRBD2 TRBJ2-3 TRBV7-9 - CASSTRLAGSTDTQYF TGTGCCAGCAGCACTCGACTAGCGGGGAGCACAGATACGCAGTATTTT
- TRBJ2-1 TRBV11-2 - CASSLAGAYEQFF TGTGCCAGCAGCTTGGCAGGGGCCTATGAGCAGTTCTTC
TRBD1 TRBJ1-4 TRBV11-2 few CASSLKGQGFNEKLFF TGTGCCAGCAGCTTAAAGGGACAGGGGTTTAATGAAAAACTGTTTTTT
TRBD1 TRBJ2-5 TRBV15 once CATSRLTGGQETQYF TGTGCCACCAGCAGGTTGACAGGGGGGCAAGAGACCCAGTACTTC
TRBD1 TRBJ1-2 TRBV29-1 - CSGGGGAGYGYTF TGCAGCGGAGGAGGGGGCGCAGGCTATGGCTACACCTTC
- TRBJ2-7 TRBV29-1 - CSAARDEAYEQYF TGCAGCGCCGCCCGAGACGAGGCCTACGAGCAGTACTTC
- TRBJ1-1 TRBV7-3 - CASSLGAAVEAFF TGTGCCAGCAGCTTGGGAGCGGCAGTTGAAGCTTTCTTT
- TRBJ1-2 TRBV27 - CASSSPTGGYTF TGTGCCAGCAGTTCCCCGACAGGTGGCTACACCTTC
TRBD1 TRBJ2-5 TRBV7-3 - CASSFGQEETQYF TGTGCCAGCAGCTTTGGACAGGAAGAGACCCAGTACTTC
- TRBJ1-4 TRBV5-1 - CASRGGTTNEKLFF TGCGCCAGCAGGGGAGGTACAACTAATGAAAAACTGTTTTTT
- TRBJ1-2 TRBV4-2 few CASSEERTGYKNGYTF TGTGCCAGCAGCGAAGAACGAACAGGATATAAAAATGGCTACACCTTC
- TRBJ2-2 TRBV19 - CASSTLFGELFF TGTGCCAGTAGTACCTTGTTTGGGGAGCTGTTTTTT
- TRBJ2-1 TRBV7-7 - CASSLRLDPSTNEQFF TGTGCCAGCAGCCTCAGACTAGACCCATCGACCAATGAGCAGTTCTTC
TRBD1 TRBJ2-6 TRBV2 - CASSDLTWDRRSGANVLTF TGTGCCAGCAGTGATTTGACTTGGGACAGGCGATCCGGGGCCAACGTCCTGACTTTC
- TRBJ2-3 TRBV3-1/TRBV3-2 - CASTLWGLPTDTQYF TGTGCCAGCACCCTCTGGGGGCTCCCCACAGATACGCAGTATTTT
- TRBJ1-5 TRBV19 - CASTQGRALMYSNQPQHF TGTGCCAGTACCCAGGGCAGGGCCCTTATGTATAGCAATCAGCCCCAGCATTTT
- TRBJ1-4 TRBV27 - CASSTYSGLFEKLFF TGTGCCAGCAGTACATACAGTGGCCTGTTTGAAAAACTGTTTTTT
- TRBJ1-1 TRBV30 - CAWSPGGSDEAFF TGTGCCTGGAGTCCAGGAGGGTCGGATGAAGCTTTCTTT
TRBD1 TRBJ1-4 TRBV5-8 few CASSPTGAGSEKLFF TGTGCCAGCAGCCCAACAGGGGCAGGGAGTGAAAAACTGTTTTTT
TRBD2 TRBJ2-1 TRBV29-1 - CSGGGEYNEQFF TGCAGCGGCGGGGGAGAGTACAATGAGCAGTTCTTC
- TRBJ1-5 TRBV12-3/TRBV12-4 - CASNQGLHQPQHF TGTGCCAGCAATCAGGGTTTGCATCAGCCCCAGCATTTT
TRBD1 TRBJ1-1 TRBV19 - CASSHRRRQGPTNTEAFF TGTGCCAGTAGCCATCGTCGGAGACAGGGGCCAACTAATACTGAAGCTTTCTTT
TRBD1 TRBJ1-6 TRBV6-2/TRBV6-3 - CASSFSTGGSNSPLHF TGTGCCAGCAGTTTCTCGACAGGGGGCAGTAATTCACCCCTCCACTTT
- TRBJ1-2 TRBV29-1 - CSGGPTDYGYTF TGCAGCGGGGGTCCCACGGACTATGGCTACACCTTC
TRBD2 TRBJ2-7 TRBV4-1 - CASSQDARRGGIYEQYF TGCGCCAGCAGCCAAGATGCGCGGCGGGGGGGCATCTACGAGCAGTACTTC
TRBD1 TRBJ2-5 TRBV5-8 - CASSLNRGQETQYF TGTGCCAGCAGCCTAAACAGGGGTCAAGAGACCCAGTACTTC
- TRBJ1-2 TRBV2 - CASSETGFNYGYTF TGTGCCAGCAGTGAAACGGGATTTAACTATGGCTACACCTTC
- TRBJ1-4 TRBV27 - CASSSRQARNEKLFF TGTGCCAGCAGTTCAAGACAGGCTCGTAATGAAAAACTGTTTTTT
- TRBJ2-6 TRBV11-2 - CASRPPGGAGANVLTF TGTGCCAGCAGACCCCCGGGGGGCGCTGGGGCCAACGTCCTGACTTTC
TRBD1 TRBJ2-2 TRBV5-1 - CASSKGQGIANTGELFF TGCGCCAGCAGCAAGGGACAGGGGATCGCGAACACCGGGGAGCTGTTTTTT
- TRBJ1-1 TRBV24-1 - CATSATGHYEAFF TGTGCCACCAGTGCGACCGGACACTACGAAGCTTTCTTT
- TRBJ1-2 TRBV6-5 - CASSYSRQGYGYTF TGTGCCAGCAGTTACTCGAGGCAGGGCTATGGCTACACCTTC
TRBD1 TRBJ1-1 TRBV19 - CASSPRHGQGNTEAFF TGTGCCAGTAGTCCAAGACATGGACAGGGGAACACTGAAGCTTTCTTT
TRBD2 TRBJ2-3 TRBV6-5 - CASSSGGNTDTQYF TGTGCCAGCTCTAGCGGGGGGAACACAGATACGCAGTATTTT
- TRBJ1-4 TRBV18 - CASSPEGRSGKLFF TGTGCCAGCTCACCAGAGGGCCGATCGGGAAAACTGTTTTTT
- TRBJ1-4 TRBV21-1 few CASSKARTGGAGNEKLFF TGTGCCAGCAGCAAAGCCCGAACAGGGGGCGCGGGGAATGAAAAACTGTTTTTT
- TRBJ2-1 TRBV29-1 few CSGGTGAEQFF TGCAGCGGGGGTACGGGAGCTGAGCAGTTCTTC
TRBD2 TRBJ2-5 TRBV6-2/TRBV6-3 - CASTPAGTRAETQYF TGTGCCAGCACCCCAGCCGGGACTAGGGCCGAGACCCAGTACTTC
- TRBJ2-3 TRBV19 - CASPEGGQGTDTQYF TGTGCCAGTCCAGAGGGGGGGCAGGGCACAGATACGCAGTATTTT
TRBD2 TRBJ2-1 TRBV5-5 - CASSLDAGVLDEQFF TGTGCCAGCAGCCTTGACGCGGGGGTTCTCGATGAGCAGTTCTTC
TRBD2 TRBJ2-5 TRBV6-2/TRBV6-3 - CASSSQGSGGPEETQYF TGTGCCAGCAGTTCCCAGGGTAGCGGGGGGCCGGAGGAGACCCAGTACTTC
- TRBJ1-3 TRBV30 - CAWSPGYSGNTIYF TGTGCCTGGAGCCCCGGGTATTCTGGAAACACCATATATTTT
- TRBJ1-4 TRBV4-3 - CASSEQGYVNEKLFF TGCGCCAGCAGCGAACAGGGTTATGTTAATGAAAAACTGTTTTTT
TRBD1 TRBJ1-2 TRBV5-1 once CASSLVLTGEGYTF TGCGCCAGCAGCTTGGTCCTGACAGGGGAGGGCTACACCTTC
- TRBJ1-3 TRBV29-1 - CSARTEGTIYF TGCAGCGCTCGGACAGAGGGCACCATATATTTT
TRBD1 TRBJ1-2 TRBV4-3 - CASSQGVYRGHGYTF TGCGCCAGCAGCCAAGGGGTCTACAGGGGGCATGGCTACACCTTC